A selection of T cell receptor beta chains follows, all from one sample in a study of blood T cell repertoires in COVID-19. The protocol was immunoSEQ multiplex PCR, while the TCRdb copy is restricted to in-frame clones and leaves out a portion. The sample lists 55,000 to 90,000 clones, about 89% occurring once. The sample consisted of peripheral blood. The receptor source for this set is a woman aged 55-69 years with acute or convalescent COVID-19. The CDR3 runs from the conserved cysteine through the conserved F or W. Each record gives: V gene, D gene, J gene, clone size, CDR3 protein, CDR3 DNA. D genes are given only for firm matches. Rows give clone size only sometimes, using once, few, many, or a class for an expanded clone.

TRBV29-1	-	TRBJ1-3	once	CSVEEQVGNTIYF	TGCAGCGTTGAAGAACAGGTCGGAAACACCATATATTTT
TRBV3-1/TRBV3-2	-	TRBJ1-2	-	CASSQDHGYGYTF	TGTGCCAGCAGCCAAGATCACGGCTATGGCTACACCTTC
TRBV29-1	TRBD1	TRBJ2-2	-	CSVEDTPLQGARELFF	TGCAGCGTTGAAGATACCCCTCTACAGGGGGCGAGGGAGCTGTTTTTT
TRBV19	-	TRBJ2-6	-	CASGVLSGANVLTF	TGTGCCAGTGGAGTTCTGTCTGGGGCCAACGTCCTGACTTTC
TRBV11-2	TRBD1	TRBJ1-3	-	CASSSLRDRRNTIYF	TGTGCCAGCAGCTCGCTCCGGGACAGGCGAAACACCATATATTTT
TRBV5-4	-	TRBJ1-3	-	CASSLAGSGNTIYF	TGTGCCAGCAGCTTGGCAGGATCTGGAAACACCATATATTTT
TRBV30	-	TRBJ1-6	-	CASQGTQDSPLHF	TGTGCCTCCCAAGGGACACAGGATTCACCCCTCCACTTT
TRBV7-2	TRBD2	TRBJ2-5	once	CASSLGLAGVETQYF	TGTGCCAGCAGCTTAGGACTAGCGGGGGTAGAGACCCAGTACTTC
TRBV5-1	-	TRBJ1-1	-	CASSLRQSNTEAFF	TGCGCCAGCAGCTTGCGACAGTCTAACACTGAAGCTTTCTTT
TRBV5-6	-	TRBJ1-1	-	CASGTRRMTEAFF	TGTGCCAGCGGAACGCGGCGGATGACTGAAGCTTTCTTT
TRBV3-1/TRBV3-2	TRBD2	TRBJ2-7	-	CASTFGGGAYEQYF	TGTGCCAGCACCTTTGGCGGGGGGGCCTACGAGCAGTACTTC
TRBV2	TRBD1	TRBJ2-2	-	CASRGDRGNTGELFF	TGTGCCAGCAGGGGGGACAGGGGGAACACCGGGGAGCTGTTTTTT
TRBV9	TRBD2	TRBJ2-7	-	CASSRTSGAYEQYF	TGTGCCAGCAGTAGGACTAGCGGGGCATACGAGCAGTACTTC
TRBV19	-	TRBJ1-5	few	CASSSPTLPNNQPQHF	TGTGCCAGTAGTTCCCCAACCCTACCGAACAATCAGCCCCAGCATTTT
TRBV6-5	-	TRBJ2-6	-	CASSVQGSGANVLTF	TGTGCCAGCAGCGTCCAGGGCTCTGGGGCCAACGTCCTGACTTTC
TRBV11-1	-	TRBJ1-2	-	CASSRDRNYGYTF	TGTGCCAGCAGCCGCGACAGAAACTATGGCTACACCTTC
TRBV28	TRBD1	TRBJ2-2	-	CASSPTDRVGGELFF	TGTGCCAGCAGCCCCACTGACAGGGTTGGCGGGGAGCTGTTTTTT
TRBV21-1	-	TRBJ1-2	-	CASNKGDSLTNYGYTF	TGTGCCAGCAACAAGGGGGACAGCCTCACTAACTATGGCTACACCTTC
TRBV9	-	TRBJ2-2	-	CASSVDFQISGELFF	TGTGCCAGCAGCGTAGATTTCCAGATTTCCGGGGAGCTGTTTTTT
TRBV7-2	-	TRBJ2-3	-	CASSPLGAGDTQYF	TGTGCCAGCAGCCCCTTGGGGGCCGGAGATACGCAGTATTTT
TRBV24-1	-	TRBJ2-5	-	CATSDFRGPQETQYF	TGTGCCACCAGTGATTTTCGGGGTCCCCAAGAGACCCAGTACTTC
TRBV6-5	TRBD2	TRBJ2-7	-	CASNAGGPSNEQYF	TGTGCCAGCAACGCGGGGGGGCCTAGTAACGAGCAGTACTTC
TRBV2	-	TRBJ1-2	-	CASSGGGGGYGYTF	TGTGCCAGCAGTGGGGGGGGCGGTGGCTATGGCTACACCTTC
TRBV4-1	-	TRBJ2-7	-	CASSQGTGDWYEQYF	TGCGCCAGCAGCCAAGGCACAGGGGACTGGTACGAGCAGTACTTC